This TCR beta chain stems from a study of Ad26.COV2.S vaccination and SARS-CoV-2 variants. Study-wide context: Recipients of Ad26.COV2.S got it intramuscularly, once or twice 56 days apart. Study-level results: In TCR breadth and depth analyses, total T cell responses may have been underestimated. Vaccine recipients and placebo recipients showed similar non-spike TCR breadth. Spike-specific TCR breadth ran higher among vaccine recipients than placebo recipients.

Concerning this clone itself: Its antigen is undetermined.

V dropped 1 base and J dropped 5 bases, with 14 bases sitting between them. The CDR3 is 16 amino acids. Germline V lookup: CDR1 SEHNR, CDR2 FQNEAQ (reference sequence). Clones were sequenced by immunoSEQ multiplex PCR, and TCRdb holds only the in-frame ones, with some missing. The sample includes 440,000 or so clones, 90% of them seen just once. The treatment is: 19 received Ad26.COV2.S at low or high dose, single or two shots; several received placebo; per-sample allocation not given. Repertoires come from day 63 after the first vaccine or placebo injection. The sequence was obtained from a person between 18 and 65 years old who received the Ad26.COV2.S COVID-19 vaccine or a placebo. The V and J genes are TRBV7-9 and TRBJ1-4, with D perhaps matching TRBD1 (6 bases). The sequences come from peripheral blood, collected in a trial of Ad26.COV2.S vaccine versus placebo. The CDR3 nucleotides are TGTGCCAGCAGCTTAGTAGGGAAGGGGGGAAATGAAAAACTGTTTTTT. Translation: CASSLVGKGGNEKLFF.